This T cell receptor (beta chain) was identified in a study of low-dose radiotherapy and immunotherapy resistance in tumors. Across the whole study: Each fraction for Cohort 1 was 0.5 Gy, given every 2 weeks, and the total came to 6.5 Gy.

As to time point: before trial treatment. Advanced solid tumors lacking tumor-infiltrating lymphocytes were present in eligible patients. Germline V gene data show CDR1 as MDHEN and CDR2 as SYDVKM. Losses at the gene ends were 7 bases for V and 6 bases for J; bases not matched to a gene: 8. The CDR3 is 13 residues long. First-strand cDNA relied on TRAV- and TRBV-specific primers spanning alpha and beta chains. It was with a constant-region primer and a V-primer adapter that TCRs were amplified over around 18 PCR cycles. MiXCR, applied by TCRdb to the reads, yields one record per CDR3 protein. The table lists tens of thousands of distinct CDR3 sequences, approximately 25% of them singletons, with 5.7% in the top ten.

Here the sequenced sample was PBMCs, taken before treatment. The clonotype comes from a male donor with prostate cancer. The chain joins TRBV28 to TRBJ2-7, with 8 bases aligning to TRBD1. CDR3 nucleotide sequence: TGTGCCAGCACCGTGGACAGGGTCGGCGAGCAGTACTTC. It encodes CASTVDRVGEQYF. The full variable domain, its missing parts supplied by reference TRBV28 and TRBJ2-7, is DVKVTQSSRYLVKRTGEKVFLECVQDMDHENMFWYRQDPGLGLRLIYFSYDVKMKEKGDIPEGYSVSREKKERFSLILESASTNQTSMYLCASTVDRVGEQYFGPGTRLTVT.